This note documents a single T cell receptor (beta chain) sequence. This clonotype occurred a few times. This receptor's antigen is unknown. Base qualities are not at hand, and no much larger clone is one base apart. The sample comes from a study of T-cell memory formation after mild COVID-19 (dated by TCRdb to the early 2020s). Some background on the complete study: TCR sequence clusters from the two donors were found to be largely donor specific. Two young, previously healthy adult volunteers, one female and one male, were included in the cohort. In two donors, T-cell clones that expanded and contracted after mild COVID-19 were followed by sequencing TCRalpha and TCRbeta repertoires longitudinally.

TCRdb names Illumina NovaSeq 6000 as the instrument used. Using 5'RACE with constant-segment primers, TCRalpha and TCRbeta cDNA libraries were constructed, with sample barcodes and unique molecular identifiers added in the process. RNA was extracted from every sample with Trizol reagent. Library amplification was performed in two PCR steps, and a second sample barcode and Illumina TruSeq adapters were introduced in the second step. Sequencing of libraries was performed on an Illumina NovaSeq with 2 x 150 bp paired-end reads. The paper's data handling went like this. The reads were demultiplexed and collapsed into UMI-guided consensus sequences using migec v1.2.7. Using mixcr v2.1.11, UMI consensuses were aligned to TRA and TRB V and J templates and then assembled into clonotypes. Expanded or contracted clonotypes were those called significant by both edgeR and NoisET, with noise models trained on biological replicates. edgeR calls used a false discovery rate-adjusted p below 0.01 and a log2 fold-change threshold of 1. As an exploratory analysis of dynamics, max-normalized trajectories of the 1000 most abundant clonotypes were examined by PCA with hierarchical clustering. Separately sequenced CD4+ and CD8+ repertoires were used to assign a CD4 or CD8 phenotype to each responding clone. In TCRdb, the public reads were trimmed at Q25 with fastp and aligned with MiXCR, with productive beta chains retained. A single entry per CDR3 protein holds the most common genes and DNA from its merged rows. TCRdb's processing, not the authors' own work, is the source of the V and J calls. In all, the sample holds 350,000 to 500,000 distinct CDR3 sequences, and more than 15% of those were seen once. Together, the top ten hold roughly a fifth of the sample.

Ficoll-Paque density gradient centrifugation was used to isolate PBMCs. Study-wide findings and limitations: The study included only a couple of mild cases, and larger cohorts that include severe cases with pre-infection samples were judged to be necessary. SARS-CoV-2 specificity was not confirmed for the second-wave clones peaking on day 37. Clones that contracted from day 15 to 85 showed balanced CD4/CD8 phenotypes, whereas a second wave of clones that expanded from day 15 to 37 leaned towards CD4+. Contracting CD4+ clones turned up mainly in the CM and EM memory subsets, whereas EMRA was where CD8+ clones were enriched. Some responding clones were found in pre-infection memory, which suggests that pre-existing cross-reactive memory T cells took part in the SARS-CoV-2 response.

According to the germline V gene (reference sequence), CDR1 reads DFQATT and CDR2 reads SNEGSKA. The CDR3 holds 15 amino acids from the cysteine to the phenylalanine. The CDR3 DNA has 45 bases and is translated from base 1. V is cut back by 5 bases and J by 7 bases, with 11 bases in the junction unmatched. The chain uses TRBV20-1 and TRBJ2-1, and 10 junctional nucleotides match TRBD2. This TCR came from a young man who had mild COVID-19 (a few samples of this study predate the infection). The sample titles of this study are shuffled in the database, so cell type and time point are left out; the donor was told from shared clones. The specimen was PBMCs or a T cell subset sorted from them (not recorded which). The CDR3 has the sequence CSAGPAGGIPNEQFF. Here is the DNA: TGCAGTGCTGGGCCAGCGGGGGGGATCCCGAATGAGCAGTTCTTC.